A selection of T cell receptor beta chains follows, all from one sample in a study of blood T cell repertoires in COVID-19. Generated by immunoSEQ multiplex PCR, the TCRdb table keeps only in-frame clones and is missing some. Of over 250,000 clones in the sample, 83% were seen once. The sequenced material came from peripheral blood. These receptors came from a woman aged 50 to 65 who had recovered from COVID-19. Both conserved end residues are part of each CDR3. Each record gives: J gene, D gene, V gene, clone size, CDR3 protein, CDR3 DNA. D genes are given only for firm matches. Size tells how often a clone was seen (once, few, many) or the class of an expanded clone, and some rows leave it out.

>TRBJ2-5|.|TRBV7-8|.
CASSLRIPRNQETQYF
TGTGCCAGCAGCTTACGGATCCCGCGGAACCAAGAGACCCAGTACTTC
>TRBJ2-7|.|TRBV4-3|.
CASSQEIGWGGEQYF
TGCGCCAGCAGCCAAGAAATAGGGTGGGGCGGCGAGCAGTACTTC
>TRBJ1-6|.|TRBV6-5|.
CASSYATASSSSPLHF
TGTGCCAGCAGTTACGCGACAGCCTCCTCTAGTTCACCCCTCCACTTT
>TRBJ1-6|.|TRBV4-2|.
CASSQTGAGSYNSPLHF
TGTGCCAGCAGCCAGACAGGAGCCGGCTCCTATAATTCACCCCTCCACTTT
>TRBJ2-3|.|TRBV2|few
CASSEQGTHGDTQYF
TGTGCCAGCAGTGAACAGGGGACGCACGGAGATACGCAGTATTTT
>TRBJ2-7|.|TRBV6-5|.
CASSPQSGAYEQYF
TGTGCCAGCAGCCCCCAATCAGGGGCCTACGAGCAGTACTTC
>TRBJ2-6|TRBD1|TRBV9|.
CASSKGQGAGANVLTF
TGTGCCAGCAGCAAGGGACAGGGGGCTGGGGCCAACGTCCTGACTTTC
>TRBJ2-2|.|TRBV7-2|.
CASSFSGAGELFF
TGTGCCAGCAGCTTCTCCGGGGCCGGGGAGCTGTTTTTT
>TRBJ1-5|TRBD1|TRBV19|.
CASSMGPGGNQPQHF
TGTGCCAGTAGTATGGGGCCAGGGGGGAATCAGCCCCAGCATTTT
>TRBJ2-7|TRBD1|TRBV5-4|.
CASSPTGGSYEQYF
TGTGCCAGCAGCCCGACAGGGGGGTCCTACGAGCAGTACTTC
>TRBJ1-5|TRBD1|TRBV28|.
CASSLSSGGQPQHF
TGTGCCAGCAGTTTATCGTCAGGGGGTCAGCCCCAGCATTTT
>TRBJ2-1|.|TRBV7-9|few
CASSSGQFLGGNEQFF
TGTGCCAGCAGCTCTGGACAGTTCTTAGGGGGCAATGAGCAGTTCTTC
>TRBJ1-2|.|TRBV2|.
CASSEERGGGYGYTF
TGTGCCAGCAGTGAAGAACGGGGGGGAGGCTATGGCTACACCTTC
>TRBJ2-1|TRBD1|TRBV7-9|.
CASSLGQGYNEQFF
TGTGCCAGCAGCTTAGGACAGGGCTACAATGAGCAGTTCTTC
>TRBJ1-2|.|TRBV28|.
CASSSPTGPYGYTF
TGTGCCAGCAGCTCCCCTACAGGGCCCTATGGCTACACCTTC
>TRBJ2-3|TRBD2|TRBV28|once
CASSSSVGTSGSRTDTQYF
TGTGCCAGCAGTTCGAGCGTGGGGACTAGCGGGAGTAGGACAGATACGCAGTATTTT
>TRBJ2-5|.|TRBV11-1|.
CASSFNYQETQYF
TGTGCCAGCAGCTTTAACTACCAAGAGACCCAGTACTTC
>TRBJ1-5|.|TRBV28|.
CASSFGWQVNQPQHF
TGTGCCAGCAGTTTTGGATGGCAGGTGAATCAGCCCCAGCATTTT
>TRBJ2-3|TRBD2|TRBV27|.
CASRSTTSAGDTQYF
TGTGCCAGCAGATCGACGACTAGCGCGGGAGATACGCAGTATTTT
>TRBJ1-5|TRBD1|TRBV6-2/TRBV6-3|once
CASSYLGQRNQPQHF
TGTGCCAGCAGTTACTTGGGACAGCGCAATCAGCCCCAGCATTTT
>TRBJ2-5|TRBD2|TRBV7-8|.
CASSYGLAAQETQYF
TGTGCCAGCAGCTACGGACTAGCGGCCCAAGAGACCCAGTACTTC
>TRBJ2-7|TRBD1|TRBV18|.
CASSPSQGYEQYF
TGTGCCAGCTCACCCTCACAGGGGTACGAGCAGTACTTC
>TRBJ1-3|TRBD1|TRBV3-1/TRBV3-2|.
CASSQGYRGPGNTIYF
TGTGCCAGCAGCCAAGGATACAGGGGCCCTGGAAACACCATATATTTT
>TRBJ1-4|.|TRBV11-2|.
CASSSQALEKLFF
TGTGCCAGCAGCTCCCAAGCTCTTGAAAAACTGTTTTTT